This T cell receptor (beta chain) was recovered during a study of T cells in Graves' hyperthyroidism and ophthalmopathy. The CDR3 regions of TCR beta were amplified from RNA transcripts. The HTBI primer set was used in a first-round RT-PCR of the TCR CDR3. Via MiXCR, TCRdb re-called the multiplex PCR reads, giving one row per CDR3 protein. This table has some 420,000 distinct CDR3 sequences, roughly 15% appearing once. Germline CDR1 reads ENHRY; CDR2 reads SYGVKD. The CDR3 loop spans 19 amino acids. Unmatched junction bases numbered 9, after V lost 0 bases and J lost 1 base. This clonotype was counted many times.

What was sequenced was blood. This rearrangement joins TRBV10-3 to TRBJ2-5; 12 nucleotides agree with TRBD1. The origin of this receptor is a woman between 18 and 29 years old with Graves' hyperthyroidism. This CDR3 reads CAISESGTGGFLPQETQYF. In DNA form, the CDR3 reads TGTGCCATCAGTGAGTCGGGGACAGGGGGCTTTCTCCCCCAAGAGACCCAGTACTTC.